The clone carrying this TCR beta chain showed up just a few times. Via MiXCR, TCRdb re-called the RT-PCR reads, giving one row per CDR3 protein. The sample consists of about 230,000 distinct CDR3 sequences, roughly 13% of them appearing once. The data belong to a study of patients and donors after allogeneic stem cell transplantation. Germline V CDR1 and CDR2: DFQATT, SNEGSKA (reference sequence). The V gene end was trimmed by 5 bases and the J gene end by 9 bases; junction bases not matched to a gene: 5. This CDR3 is 13 amino acids long. This chain connects TRBV20-1 to TRBJ2-1; 12 nucleotides line up with TRBD2. This clonotype originated in a human donor who was either an allogeneic HSCT recipient or a stem cell or donor lymphocyte infusion donor (not recorded which). It is not recorded whose cells these are; they may come from a transplant donor. The sample was blood, either unsorted or a sorted T cell fraction (not recorded which). For the CDR3, the DNA is TGCAGTGCTCCTAGCGGGAGGGCCGGTGAGCAGTTCTTC. Translating it yields CSAPSGRAGEQFF.